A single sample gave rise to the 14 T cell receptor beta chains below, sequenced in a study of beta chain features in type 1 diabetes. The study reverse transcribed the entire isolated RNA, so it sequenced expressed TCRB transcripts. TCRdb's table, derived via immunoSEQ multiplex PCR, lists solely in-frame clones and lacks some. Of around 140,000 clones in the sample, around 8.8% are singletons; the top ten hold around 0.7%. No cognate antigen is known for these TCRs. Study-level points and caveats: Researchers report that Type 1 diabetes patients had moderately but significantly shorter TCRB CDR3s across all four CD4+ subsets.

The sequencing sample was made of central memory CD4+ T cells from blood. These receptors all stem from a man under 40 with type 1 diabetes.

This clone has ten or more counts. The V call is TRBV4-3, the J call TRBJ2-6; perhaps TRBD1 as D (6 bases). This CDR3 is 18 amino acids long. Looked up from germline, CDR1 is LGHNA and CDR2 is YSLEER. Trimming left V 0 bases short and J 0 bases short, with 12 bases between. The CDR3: CASSQDLWGLSGANVLTF. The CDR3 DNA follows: TGCGCCAGCAGCCAAGATCTTTGGGGGCTCTCTGGGGCCAACGTCCTGACTTTC.

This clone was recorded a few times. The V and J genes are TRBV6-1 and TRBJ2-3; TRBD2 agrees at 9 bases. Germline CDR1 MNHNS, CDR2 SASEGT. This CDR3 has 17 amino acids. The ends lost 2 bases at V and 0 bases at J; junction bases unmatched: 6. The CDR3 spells CASSETLAGTSTDTQYF. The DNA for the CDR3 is TGTGCCAGCAGTGAAACGCTAGCGGGAACTAGCACAGATACGCAGTATTTT.

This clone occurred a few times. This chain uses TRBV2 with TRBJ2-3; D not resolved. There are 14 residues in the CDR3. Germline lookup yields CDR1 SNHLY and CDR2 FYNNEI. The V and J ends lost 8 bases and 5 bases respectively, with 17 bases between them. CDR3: CASGYNRVVDTQYF. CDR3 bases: TGTGCCAGCGGCTACAACCGGGTGGTAGATACGCAGTATTTT.

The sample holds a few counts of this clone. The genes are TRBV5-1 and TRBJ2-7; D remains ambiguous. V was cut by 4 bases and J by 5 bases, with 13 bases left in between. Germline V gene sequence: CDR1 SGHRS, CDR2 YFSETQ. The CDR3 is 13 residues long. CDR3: CASSGNQANEQYF. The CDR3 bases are TGCGCCAGCAGCGGAAACCAGGCGAACGAGCAGTACTTC.

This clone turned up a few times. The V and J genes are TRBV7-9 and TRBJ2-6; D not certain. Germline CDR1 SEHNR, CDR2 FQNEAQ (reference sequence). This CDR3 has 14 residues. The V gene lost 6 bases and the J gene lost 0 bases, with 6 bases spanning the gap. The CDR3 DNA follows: TGTGCCAGCAGACAGCACTCTGGGGCCAACGTCCTGACTTTC. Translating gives CASRQHSGANVLTF.

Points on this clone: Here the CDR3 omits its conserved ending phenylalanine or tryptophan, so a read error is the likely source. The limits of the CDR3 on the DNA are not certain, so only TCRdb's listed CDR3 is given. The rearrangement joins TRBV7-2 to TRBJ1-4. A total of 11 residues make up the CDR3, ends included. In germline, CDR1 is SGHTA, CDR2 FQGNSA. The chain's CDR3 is CASSRPLVRGS.

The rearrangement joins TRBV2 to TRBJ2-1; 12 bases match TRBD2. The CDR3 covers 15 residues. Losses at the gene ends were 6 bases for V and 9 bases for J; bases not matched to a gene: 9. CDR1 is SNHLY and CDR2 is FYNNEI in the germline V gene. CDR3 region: CASSPTSGGLVEQFF. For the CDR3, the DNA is TGTGCCAGCAGCCCGACTAGCGGGGGACTCGTTGAGCAGTTCTTC.

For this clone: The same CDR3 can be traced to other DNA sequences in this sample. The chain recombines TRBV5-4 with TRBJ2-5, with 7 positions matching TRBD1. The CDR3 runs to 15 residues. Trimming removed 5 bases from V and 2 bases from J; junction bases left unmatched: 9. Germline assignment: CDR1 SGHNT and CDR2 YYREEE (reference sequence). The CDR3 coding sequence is TGTGCCAGCAGTCCAAAAGGGGGCCTACAAGAGACCCAGTACTTC. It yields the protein CASSPKGGLQETQYF. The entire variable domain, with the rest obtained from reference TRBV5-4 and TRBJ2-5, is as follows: ETGVTQSPTHLIKTRGQQVTLRCSSQSGHNTVSWYQQALGQGPQFIFQYYREEENGRGNFPPRFSGLQFPNYSSELNVNALELDDSALYLCASSPKGGLQETQYFGPGTRLLVL.

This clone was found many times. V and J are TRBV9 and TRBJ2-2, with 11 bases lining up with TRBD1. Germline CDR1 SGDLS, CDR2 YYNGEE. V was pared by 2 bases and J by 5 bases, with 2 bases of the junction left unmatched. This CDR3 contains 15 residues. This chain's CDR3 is CASSVDRGRTGELFF. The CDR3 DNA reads TGTGCCAGCAGCGTGGACAGGGGGCGAACCGGGGAGCTGTTTTTT.

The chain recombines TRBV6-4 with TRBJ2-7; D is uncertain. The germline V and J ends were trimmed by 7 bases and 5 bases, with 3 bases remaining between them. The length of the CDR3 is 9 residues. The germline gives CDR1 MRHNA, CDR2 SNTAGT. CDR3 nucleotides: TGTGCCAGCACTAACGAGCAGTACTTC. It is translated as CASTNEQYF.

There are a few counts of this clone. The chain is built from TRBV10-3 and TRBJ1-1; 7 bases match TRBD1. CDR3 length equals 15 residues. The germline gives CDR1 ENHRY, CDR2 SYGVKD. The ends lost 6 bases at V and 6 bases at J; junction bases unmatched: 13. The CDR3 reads CAISAPGQKPSEAFF. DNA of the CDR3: TGTGCCATCAGCGCGCCGGGACAGAAACCCTCTGAAGCTTTCTTT.

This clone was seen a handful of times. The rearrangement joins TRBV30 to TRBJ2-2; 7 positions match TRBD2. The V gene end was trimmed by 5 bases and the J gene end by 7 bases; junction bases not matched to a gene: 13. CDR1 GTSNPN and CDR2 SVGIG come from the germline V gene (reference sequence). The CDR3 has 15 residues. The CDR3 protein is CAWAEYGGGNGELFF. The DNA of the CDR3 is TGTGCCTGGGCGGAGTACGGGGGAGGGAACGGGGAGCTGTTTTTT.

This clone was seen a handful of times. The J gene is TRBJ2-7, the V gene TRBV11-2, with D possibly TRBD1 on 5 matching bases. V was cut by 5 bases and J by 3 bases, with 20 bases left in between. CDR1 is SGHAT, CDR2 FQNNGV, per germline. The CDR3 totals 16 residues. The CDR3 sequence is CASSPVSPTAIYEQYF. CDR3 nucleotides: TGTGCCAGCAGCCCCGTATCCCCGACAGCGATCTACGAGCAGTACTTC.

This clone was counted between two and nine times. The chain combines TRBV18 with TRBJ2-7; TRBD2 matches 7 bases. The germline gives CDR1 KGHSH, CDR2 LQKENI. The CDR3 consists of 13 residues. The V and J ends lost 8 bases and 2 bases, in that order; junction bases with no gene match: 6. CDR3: CASNLGTTYEQYF. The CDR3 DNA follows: TGTGCCAGCAACTTGGGGACTACCTACGAGCAGTACTTC.